Sequencing of this TCR beta chain was carried out in a study of shared clonotypes between healthy human individuals. The study's findings and limits: Exclusively blood specimens were collected; tissue repertoires likely differ. Clonotypes not shared had lower generation probabilities than those common to all four donors.

It was across several immunoSEQ plates that each subset's genomic DNA was evenly split. Clones were sequenced by immunoSEQ multiplex PCR, and TCRdb holds only the in-frame ones, with some missing. The data contain about 2 million clones, about 95% of them seen just once; the ten biggest clones take up under 1.5%. Notes on this clone: Its antigen remains unidentified. The same CDR3 arises from other DNA sequences in this sample as well.

V lost 2 bases and J lost 0, with 8 bases in between. The CDR3 consists of 14 residues. CDR1 and CDR2 (germline): SGDLS, YYNGEE. Naive CD8 cells lacked CD45RO and underwent positive selection for CCR7, leaving out terminally differentiated effector memory CD45RA+ cells. Recent acute infections and vaccinations were absent in the healthy HIV-negative adult donors. The chain is built from TRBV9 and TRBJ1-1; possible D gene TRBD1, 5 bases. The source material was naive CD8+ T cells sorted from blood. The clonotype comes from a man younger than 35 in good health. CDR3 region: CASSVGDLNTEAFF. The CDR3 DNA follows: TGTGCCAGCAGCGTCGGGGACTTGAACACTGAAGCTTTCTTT.